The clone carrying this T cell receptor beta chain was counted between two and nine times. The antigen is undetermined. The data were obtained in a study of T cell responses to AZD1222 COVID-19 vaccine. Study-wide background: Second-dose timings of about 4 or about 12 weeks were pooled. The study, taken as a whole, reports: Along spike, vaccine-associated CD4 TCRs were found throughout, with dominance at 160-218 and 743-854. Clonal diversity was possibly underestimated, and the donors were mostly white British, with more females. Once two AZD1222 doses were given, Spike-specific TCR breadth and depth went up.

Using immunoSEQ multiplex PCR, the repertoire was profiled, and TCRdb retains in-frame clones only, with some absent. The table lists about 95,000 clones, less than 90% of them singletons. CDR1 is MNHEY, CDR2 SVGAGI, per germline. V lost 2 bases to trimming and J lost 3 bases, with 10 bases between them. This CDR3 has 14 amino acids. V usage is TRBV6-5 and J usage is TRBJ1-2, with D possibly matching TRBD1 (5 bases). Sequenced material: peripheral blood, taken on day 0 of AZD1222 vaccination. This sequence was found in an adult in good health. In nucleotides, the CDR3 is TGTGCCAGCAGTTACGTGGGGCTCCACTATGGCTACACCTTC. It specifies CASSYVGLHYGYTF.